This T cell receptor beta chain was recorded in a study of blood T cell repertoires in COVID-19. Looking at the study overall: Sites across the United States, Italy and Spain contributed samples from acute and convalescent COVID-19. PBMCs, B-cell-depleted T cells, or T cells were the source of the cDNA or gDNA that made up the material.

In germline, CDR1 is SGHRS, CDR2 YFSETQ. The length of the CDR3 is 19 residues. Trimming at V came to 4 bases and at J to 8 bases, leaving 23 bases not matched to a gene. In the authors' methods: Estimation of nucleated cell counts relied on the amplification of reference gene primers. Generated by immunoSEQ multiplex PCR, the TCRdb table keeps only in-frame clones and is missing some. The DNA gave D and trimming, while V, J and clone size come from that table. Here the sample spans about 200,000 clones, 90% being singletons. Sequencing was carried out using peripheral blood. This receptor was obtained from a man in his fifties with acute or convalescent COVID-19. V is TRBV5-1 and J is TRBJ2-1, with 8 bases that match TRBD2. The CDR3 sequence is CASSQDTAGDWASYYEQFF. The CDR3 DNA follows: TGCGCCAGCAGCCAGGACACAGCGGGAGACTGGGCTTCTTACTATGAGCAGTTCTTC.